This is a list of T cell receptor beta chains from one sample in a study of CD4 T cells in relation to SARS-CoV-2 and coronaviruses. Only in-frame clones appear in the TCRdb table, and some are missing; sequencing was by immunoSEQ multiplex PCR. The data contain 35,000 to 40,000 clones, around 87% of them singletons. Sequencing was done on a sample of memory CD4+ T cells from PBMCs. Every receptor here comes from an adult with COVID-19. Both conserved end residues are part of each CDR3. D genes are given only for firm matches. A clone size is listed for some rows: how often the clone was seen (once, few, many), or a class if it is expanded.

>TRBJ1-4|TRBV7-9|.|.
CASSFDANEKLFF
TGTGCCAGCAGCTTTGACGCTAATGAAAAACTGTTTTTT
>TRBJ1-2|TRBV30|.|.
CACPTGTLIYGYTF
TGTGCCTGTCCAACCGGGACCCTAATATATGGCTACACCTTC
>TRBJ1-1|TRBV12-2|.|.
CASRPRTVRGVDTEAFF
TGTGCAAGTCGTCCAAGGACAGTTAGAGGGGTAGACACTGAAGCTTTCTTT
>TRBJ1-1|TRBV28|.|.
CASSPTTVNTEAFF
TGTGCCAGCAGTCCTACTACAGTGAACACTGAAGCTTTCTTT
>TRBJ2-5|TRBV7-7|.|.
CASSLALGRRETQYF
TGTGCTAGCAGCTTGGCTTTAGGGAGGAGGGAGACCCAGTACTTC
>TRBJ2-7|TRBV5-1|TRBD2|.
CASSYGTKGGYEQYF
TGCGCCAGCAGCTATGGGACTAAAGGTGGATACGAGCAGTACTTC
>TRBJ1-1|TRBV5-1|.|.
CASKGGSTEAFF
TGCGCCAGCAAGGGGGGTAGTACTGAAGCTTTCTTT
>TRBJ1-1|TRBV12-3/TRBV12-4|.|.
CASSRKTEAFF
TGTGCCAGCAGCCGGAAGACTGAAGCTTTCTTT
>TRBJ1-1|TRBV5-8|.|.
CASSLAQGEAFF
TGTGCCAGCAGCTTGGCACAGGGTGAAGCTTTCTTT
>TRBJ1-6|TRBV28|TRBD1|.
CASCKGGGGNDNSPLHF
TGTGCCAGCTGCAAGGGAGGGGGCGGAAACGATAATTCACCCCTCCACTTT
>TRBJ1-5|TRBV21-1|.|.
CASSKQRENGVEPQHF
TGTGCCAGCAGCAAACAAAGGGAGAACGGAGTGGAGCCCCAGCATTTT
>TRBJ2-3|TRBV5-1|TRBD2|.
CASSLRGLAPDTQYF
TGCGCCAGCAGCTTGAGGGGACTAGCACCAGATACGCAGTATTTT
>TRBJ2-2|TRBV5-6|.|.
CASSPQHTGELFF
TGTGCCAGCAGCCCACAGCACACCGGGGAGCTGTTTTTT
>TRBJ1-5|TRBV2|.|.
CASSESGRAGNQPQHF
TGTGCCAGCAGTGAATCGGGCAGGGCTGGCAATCAGCCCCAGCATTTT
>TRBJ1-1|TRBV11-2|.|.
CASATRRQMNTEAFF
TGTGCCAGCGCCACGCGGAGACAGATGAACACTGAAGCTTTCTTT
>TRBJ2-1|TRBV27|.|.
CASSHGPRSPNEQFF
TGTGCCAGCAGTCACGGACCGCGCTCCCCCAATGAGCAGTTCTTC
>TRBJ2-7|TRBV7-2|TRBD1|.
CASSSGTASREQYF
TGTGCCAGCAGTTCCGGGACAGCAAGCCGCGAGCAGTACTTC
>TRBJ2-7|TRBV10-2|TRBD1|.
CASSEGTGGEQYF
TGCGCCAGCAGTGAGGGGACAGGCGGCGAGCAGTACTTC
>TRBJ2-2|TRBV9|.|.
CASSPRAALNTGELFF
TGTGCCAGCAGCCCCCGGGCCGCGTTGAACACCGGGGAGCTGTTTTTT
>TRBJ2-7|TRBV6-5|.|.
CASRSSYEQYF
TGTGCCAGCAGGTCCTCCTACGAGCAGTACTTC
>TRBJ1-4|TRBV6-4|.|.
CASSEVPNEKLFF
TGTGCCAGCAGTGAGGTTCCTAATGAAAAACTGTTTTTT
>TRBJ2-3|TRBV2|.|once
CASSETSRTDTQYF
TGTGCCAGCAGTGAGACGTCCCGCACAGATACGCAGTATTTT
>TRBJ1-5|TRBV2|.|.
CASSRDSNQPQHF
TGTGCCAGCAGTAGAGACAGCAATCAGCCCCAGCATTTT
>TRBJ2-5|TRBV24-1|TRBD1|once
CATSDADRGPAATQYF
TGTGCCACCAGTGATGCGGACAGGGGTCCAGCCGCGACCCAGTACTTC
>TRBJ2-3|TRBV19|.|.
CASSRPPGRNTDTQYF
TGTGCCAGTAGTAGACCACCGGGACGTAACACAGATACGCAGTATTTT
>TRBJ1-1|TRBV11-1|.|.
CASSLAGAAEAFF
TGTGCCAGCAGCTTGGCGGGGGCTGCTGAAGCTTTCTTT
>TRBJ2-3|TRBV15|TRBD2|.
CATSRLATASGGSRDTQYF
TGTGCCACCAGCAGGCTCGCTACGGCTAGCGGGGGTTCCAGGGATACGCAGTATTTT
>TRBJ2-3|TRBV7-3|.|.
CASSLSFGDTQYF
TGTGCCAGCAGCTTAAGCTTCGGGGATACGCAGTATTTT
>TRBJ2-7|TRBV5-1|.|.
CASSSAWTDNYEQYF
TGCGCCAGCAGCTCTGCGTGGACAGACAACTACGAGCAGTACTTC
>TRBJ2-1|TRBV11-2|TRBD2|.
CASSVAGWNRDEQFF
TGTGCCAGCAGTGTAGCGGGGTGGAATAGGGATGAGCAGTTCTTC
>TRBJ1-3|TRBV11-2|.|.
CASSSPGRRLSGNTIYF
TGTGCCAGCAGCTCCCCGGGGCGGCGCCTCTCTGGAAACACCATATATTTT
>TRBJ1-4|TRBV7-9|.|.
CASSSDGALNEKLFF
TGTGCCAGCAGCTCTGACGGGGCCCTTAATGAAAAACTGTTTTTT
>TRBJ1-2|TRBV5-1|.|.
CASSPDGDYGYTF
TGCGCCAGCAGCCCAGACGGGGACTATGGCTACACCTTC
>TRBJ1-4|TRBV2|.|.
CASSLRRGATNEKLFF
TGTGCCAGCAGTCTTCGTCGCGGGGCAACTAATGAAAAACTGTTTTTT
>TRBJ1-6|TRBV28|.|.
CASWSNTYNSPLHF
TGTGCCAGCTGGTCGAACACCTATAATTCACCCCTCCACTTT
>TRBJ2-7|TRBV7-2|TRBD1|.
CASSSGQLSYEQYF
TGTGCCAGCAGCTCGGGACAGCTCTCCTACGAGCAGTACTTC
>TRBJ1-3|TRBV6-4|.|.
CASSDSFGNTIYF
TGTGCCAGCAGTGACTCGTTTGGAAACACCATATATTTT
>TRBJ1-4|TRBV28|.|.
CASSFLGNEKLFF
TGTGCCAGCAGTTTTCTGGGGAATGAAAAACTGTTTTTT
>TRBJ1-5|TRBV2|.|.
CASSSGTDISNQPQHF
TGTGCCAGCAGTTCCGGGACGGACATTAGCAATCAGCCCCAGCATTTT
>TRBJ1-4|TRBV3-1/TRBV3-2|.|few
CASSQDQPKRNEKLFF
TGTGCCAGCAGCCAAGATCAACCCAAAAGGAATGAAAAACTGTTTTTT
>TRBJ1-5|TRBV5-4|.|.
CASSLEGTGKKHF
TGTGCCAGCAGCCTGGAGGGCACAGGGAAAAAGCATTTT
>TRBJ2-7|TRBV6-1|.|.
CASHGTYEQYF
TGTGCCAGCCATGGGACCTACGAGCAGTACTTC
>TRBJ2-3|TRBV7-2|TRBD2|.
CASSISGGRGADTQYF
TGTGCCAGCAGCATTAGCGGGGGGCGGGGCGCAGATACGCAGTATTTT
>TRBJ2-6|TRBV27|TRBD1|.
CASSLAATGSSGANVLTF
TGTGCCAGCAGTTTAGCCGCGACAGGGAGCTCTGGGGCCAACGTCCTGACTTTC
>TRBJ2-2|TRBV25-1|.|.
CASSASGTAGELFF
TGTGCCAGCAGTGCCTCAGGGACCGCCGGGGAGCTGTTTTTT
>TRBJ2-6|TRBV10-3|.|.
CAAHSGANVLTF
TGTGCCGCTCACTCTGGGGCCAACGTCCTGACTTTC
>TRBJ1-1|TRBV7-2|.|.
CASSLDLGPNTEAFF
TGTGCCAGCAGCTTAGATCTGGGCCCGAACACTGAAGCTTTCTTT
>TRBJ1-3|TRBV13|.|.
CASSAQGRNTIYF
TGTGCCAGCAGCGCACAGGGTAGAAACACCATATATTTT
>TRBJ1-2|TRBV9|.|once
CASSVSGRGLGSGYTF
TGTGCCAGCAGCGTCTCGGGGAGGGGTCTAGGAAGTGGCTACACCTTC
>TRBJ2-2|TRBV15|.|once
CATSRDGRTNTGELFF
TGTGCCACCAGCAGAGACGGCAGGACGAACACCGGGGAGCTGTTTTTT
>TRBJ2-1|TRBV19|TRBD2|.
CASSRQRGAYNEQFF
TGTGCCAGTAGTCGACAGCGGGGGGCCTACAATGAGCAGTTCTTC
>TRBJ2-5|TRBV5-1|TRBD2|.
CASQRTSGVGETQYF
TGCGCCAGCCAAAGGACTAGCGGGGTGGGTGAGACCCAGTACTTC
>TRBJ1-5|TRBV6-5|.|.
CASRSTGTLNQPQHF
TGTGCCAGCAGATCAACAGGGACACTCAATCAGCCCCAGCATTTT
>TRBJ1-6|TRBV18|.|.
CASSPNNNSPLHF
TGTGCCAGCTCACCCAACAATAATTCACCCCTCCACTTT
>TRBJ1-4|TRBV5-4|.|once
CASSLKRGTTNEKLFF
TGTGCCAGCAGCTTGAAACGGGGAACAACTAATGAAAAACTGTTTTTT
>TRBJ2-6|TRBV5-4|.|.
CASSSGRLSGANVLTF
TGTGCCAGCAGCTCCGGACGGCTCTCTGGGGCCAACGTCCTGACTTTC
>TRBJ1-4|TRBV7-2|TRBD1|once
CASSYYDRGTNEKLFF
TGTGCCAGCAGTTATTACGACAGGGGAACTAATGAAAAACTGTTTTTT
>TRBJ2-1|TRBV5-1|TRBD2|.
CASSYGLGPSSYNEQFF
TGCGCCAGCAGCTATGGACTAGGCCCTAGCTCCTACAATGAGCAGTTCTTC
>TRBJ1-6|TRBV6-6|.|.
CASSRTARNSPLHF
TGTGCCAGCAGCCGGACAGCCCGAAATTCACCCCTCCACTTT